The T cell receptor (beta chain) under discussion was sequenced for a study of vaccination effects on CD4 cells after COVID-19. Study details: Sample collection from a couple of convalescent patients occurred 16 days and one week before vaccination.

To note about this clone: Antigen: not known.

Profiled with immunoSEQ multiplex PCR; TCRdb holds only in-frame clones, not every one. The table has around 46,000 clones, around 79% seen once. Antigen-specific CD4+ T cells expanded by the ViraFEST assay with viral peptide pools were then sequenced. When 10 to 11 days of culture had elapsed, CD4+ T cells were isolated. This person's SARS-CoV-2 infection, confirmed by PCR, occurred between March and December 2020. Cultures of over 1.5 million PBMC per well contained approximately 9.6 IU/ml IL-2 plus 10 ug/ml peptides. Half-medium exchanges with IL-2 medium took place on days 3 and 7. CDR3 length equals 17 residues. Germline CDR1 SGHTA, CDR2 FQGTGA. The ends were cut back, 2 bases at V and 4 bases at J, with 18 bases in the middle.

The clonotype was recovered from a human donor who had a prior SARS-CoV-2 infection. Specimen: CD4+ T cells from PBMCs cultured with a peptide pool, collected before COVID-19 vaccination. The chain links TRBV7-3 to TRBJ2-1, with a tentative D call TRBD2 (5 bases). CDR3 region: CASSLGVSGLGYNEQFF. In nucleotides, the CDR3 is TGTGCCAGCAGCTTAGGGGTGAGCGGCCTCGGTTACAATGAGCAGTTCTTC.